In its sample, the clone carrying this T cell receptor beta chain was seen once. These data originate in a study of cytomegalovirus exposure and HLA in healthy donors. 13 Jbeta primers and 60 Vbeta primers were used for the PCR. TCRdb's table, derived via immunoSEQ multiplex PCR, lists solely in-frame clones and lacks some. This repertoire shows about 120,000 clones, under 85% found once; its top ten account for around 5.8%. Specimen: PBMCs. This receptor was obtained from a man between 18 and 35 years old in good health and CMV-seropositive.

CDR3 amino acids: CASRIGTAKEAFF. Written as DNA, the CDR3 is TGTGCCAGTAGGATTGGGACAGCCAAGGAAGCTTTCTTT. The V gene is TRBV19, the J gene TRBJ1-1, with 7 bases that match TRBD1. Unmatched junction bases numbered 9, after V lost 6 bases and J lost 8 bases. The CDR3 extends over 13 amino acids. Per the germline V gene, CDR1 is LNHDA and CDR2 is SQIVND (reference sequence).